This record concerns one T cell receptor beta chain sequence. Data came from immunoSEQ multiplex PCR; TCRdb stores just in-frame clones and leaves some out. Counted here are 54,000 or so clones, 93% occurring once; the ten biggest clones make up about 0.33%. This record comes from a study of T cell changes during pregnancy in multiple sclerosis. The CDR3 consists of 13 residues. The ends were cut back, 6 bases at V and 6 bases at J, with 12 bases in the middle. Germline CDR1 KGHSH, CDR2 LQKENI. This TCR came from a female donor with multiple sclerosis, enrolled in a pregnancy study. V usage is TRBV18 and J usage is TRBJ2-1; D ambiguous. The source was CD4+ T cells from peripheral blood mononuclear cells, collected before pregnancy. In DNA form, the CDR3 reads TGTGCCAGCTCGAGAGACGGGTCCAATGAGCAGTTCTTC. This encodes CASSRDGSNEQFF.